This T cell receptor beta chain was sequenced in a study of HIV-infected patients and healthy controls. Whole blood was used without fractionation, so all unsorted peripheral T cells were included. Around 0.5 ug RNA was reverse transcribed with alpha and beta constant-region primers. Alpha and beta chain libraries were made separately by chain-specific third strand synthesis with multiplexing indices. After a brief PCR adding P5, P7 and a second index, about 24 amplification cycles followed. One entry per CDR3 protein, called by TCRdb with MiXCR from the 5' RACE reads. The table has more than 9,000 distinct CDR3 sequences, about 9% seen once. By sample fraction, this clonotype is medium-sized. Its antigen is not known. Study results and limitations: HIV-associated CDR3 frequencies dropped significantly during therapy; CMV-associated ones, mostly rising, changed nonsignificantly. When repertoires were size-matched, rare events in HIV-infected data became overweighted. HIV+ repertoires were severely depleted of MAIT alpha-chain CDR3s, unlike healthy controls.

This material consisted of blood, taken before antiretroviral therapy. This receptor was taken from an adult with HIV infection. The donor label of this sample is uncertain.

The DNA of the CDR3 is TGTGCCAGCAGTTTAGGGGGGGGGCCAGCCGGGGAGCTGTTTTTT. The encoded protein is CASSLGGGPAGELFF. The rearrangement uses TRBV27 and TRBJ2-2, with D possibly TRBD2 on 7 matching bases. V lost 2 bases, J lost 6 bases, and 13 bases lay in between. Germline CDR1 and CDR2: MNHEY and SMNVEV (reference sequence). This CDR3 has 15 residues.